Each of the 21 T cell receptor beta chains below was sequenced from the same sample in a study of shared clonotypes between healthy human individuals. Clones were read by immunoSEQ multiplex PCR, and TCRdb kept only the in-frame ones, dropping some. The data hold 600,000 to 750,000 clones, with over 55% observed a single time. The sequenced material came from memory CD4+ T cells sorted from blood. Noted subset: CD45RA-negative fraction. These receptors were obtained from a woman between 25 and 40 years old in good health.

The chain is built from TRBV6-5 and TRBJ2-5, with 7 bases lining up with TRBD2. The CDR3 runs 13 residues. The germline CDR1 and CDR2 sequences are MNHEY and SVGAGI. Germline trimming cut 4 bases from V and 4 bases from J; bases unmatched to any gene: 3. CDR3 residues: CASSWTRGETQYF. CDR3 nucleotide sequence: TGTGCCAGCAGTTGGACTAGGGGAGAGACCCAGTACTTC.

The chain carries TRBV27 and TRBJ2-2; no definite D call. The CDR3 spans 12 residues. CDR1 and CDR2 (germline): MNHEY, SMNVEV (reference sequence). The ends were cut back, 6 bases at V and 8 bases at J, with 10 bases in the middle. DNA for the CDR3: TGTGCCAGCAGAACAGCTTTTGGGGAGCTGTTTTTT. It yields the protein CASRTAFGELFF.

V usage is TRBV11-2 and J usage is TRBJ2-3; D remains ambiguous. Germline CDR1 is SGHAT and CDR2 is FQNNGV. CDR3 length equals 14 residues. V dropped 3 bases and J dropped 6 bases, with 13 bases sitting between them. The CDR3 protein is CASSFHGSRDTQYF. Here the CDR3 DNA reads TGTGCCAGCAGCTTCCACGGATCCAGGGATACGCAGTATTTT.

This chain joins TRBV19 and TRBJ2-2; possibly TRBD1 for D (5 bases). V lost 4 bases to trimming and J lost 0 bases, with 9 bases between them. The V gene's germline CDR1 is LNHDA and CDR2 SQIVND (reference sequence). The length of the CDR3 is 15 residues. CDR3 sequence: CASSRGPANTGELFF. The CDR3 nucleotides are TGTGCCAGTAGTAGGGGCCCCGCGAACACCGGGGAGCTGTTTTTT. The full variable domain, in which reference TRBV19 and TRBJ2-2 provide the parts outside the CDR3, is DGGITQSPKYLFRKEGQNVTLSCEQNLNHDAMYWYRQDPGQGLRLIYYSQIVNDFQKGDIAEGYSVSREKKESFPLTVTSAQKNPTAFYLCASSRGPANTGELFFGEGSRLTVL.

This clone has just one count. The genes are TRBV18 and TRBJ2-2; 8 positions agree with TRBD1. The CDR3 extends over 14 amino acids. Germline V gene lookup returns CDR1 KGHSH and CDR2 LQKENI. V trimming: 8 bases; J trimming: 3 bases; junction bases outside the gene matches: 5. The CDR3 region has the DNA TGTGCCAGCGCATTGACAGGGGACACCGGGGAGCTGTTTTTT. Protein: CASALTGDTGELFF. The full variable domain, completed using reference TRBV18 and TRBJ2-2, is NAGVMQNPRHLVRRRGQEARLRCSPMKGHSHVYWYRQLPEEGLKFMVYLQKENIIDESGMPKERFSAEFPKEGPSILRIQQVVRGDSAAYFCASALTGDTGELFFGEGSRLTVL.

The chain links TRBV5-1 to TRBJ2-2, with 15 bases identical to TRBD2. The CDR3 length is 18 residues. The germline gives CDR1 SGHRS, CDR2 YFSETQ. With V trimmed by 5 bases and J by 4 bases, 9 bases remained unmatched. The chain's CDR3 is CASRVGLAGGWSTGELFF. Here the CDR3 DNA reads TGCGCCAGCAGGGTCGGACTAGCGGGAGGGTGGAGCACCGGGGAGCTGTTTTTT.

The chain has TRBV7-8 and TRBJ1-5; D is perhaps TRBD1 (5 bases). Germline-derived CDR1 and CDR2 are SGHVS and FQNEAQ. CDR3 size: 13 residues. V was shortened by 6 bases and J by 5 bases, with 11 bases between the two germline ends. CDR3 DNA sequence: TGTGCCAGCAGTCCAGGGATGGATCAGCCCCAGCATTTT. The encoded protein is CASSPGMDQPQHF.

This chain joins TRBV18 and TRBJ1-2; TRBD1 matches 8 bases. The CDR3 has 16 residues. CDR1 KGHSH and CDR2 LQKENI come from the germline V gene. Losses at the gene ends were 3 bases for V and 4 bases for J; bases not matched to a gene: 10. This CDR3 reads CASSPVAGGEGYGYTF. The CDR3, as DNA: TGTGCCAGCTCACCTGTCGCAGGGGGCGAGGGCTATGGCTACACCTTC.

CDR3 in amino acids: CASTTPGTKNTGELFF. The CDR3 DNA follows: TGTGCCAGCACCACACCCGGGACTAAGAACACCGGGGAGCTGTTTTTT. J is TRBJ2-2 and V is TRBV28, with 7 positions matching TRBD2. Germline V gene lookup returns CDR1 MDHEN and CDR2 SYDVKM. The CDR3 length is 16 residues. J lost 1 base, V lost 7 bases, and 9 bases had no gene match.

This chain joins TRBV25-1 and TRBJ2-1, with 10 bases that match TRBD2. Trimming cost V 3 bases and J 4 bases; bases outside gene matches: 6. Germline CDR1 and CDR2: MGHDK and SYGVNS. The CDR3 consists of 16 residues. The CDR3 DNA reads TGTGCCAGCAGTGAGCCTAGCGGGAGCCAATACAATGAGCAGTTCTTC. This translates into CASSEPSGSQYNEQFF.

CDR3 DNA sequence: TGTGCCGGAGCCCAGAAGATTAACTATGGCTACACCTTC. Amino acids: CAGAQKINYGYTF. The J gene is TRBJ1-2, the V gene TRBV6-1; D unclear. Per germline, CDR1 MNHNS and CDR2 SASEGT. There are 13 residues in the CDR3. V lost 11 bases to trimming and J lost 1 base, with 14 bases between them.

V gene TRBV4-2 combines with J gene TRBJ2-7, with D perhaps matching TRBD2 (5 bases). V dropped 5 bases and J dropped 5 bases, with 19 bases sitting between them. Germline-derived CDR1 and CDR2 are LGHNA and YNFKEQ. The CDR3 length is 15 residues. As DNA, the CDR3 is TGTGCCAGCAGCTTGGGCGCCGGGGAGACAAACGAGCAGTACTTC. Translating gives CASSLGAGETNEQYF.

This clone was seen more than once but under ten times. This sequence joins TRBV6-5 and TRBJ1-2; 7 bases match TRBD1. The germline gives CDR1 MNHEY, CDR2 SVGAGI. CDR3 size: 14 residues. V shed 8 bases, J shed 4 bases, and the junction held 10 bases outside the gene matches. The CDR3 nucleotides are TGTGCCAGCGTGGGAGGGGGCGCGGGCTATGGCTACACCTTC. Protein sequence: CASVGGGAGYGYTF.

The V call is TRBV25-1, the J call TRBJ2-5, with 9 bases aligning to TRBD2. Trimming removed 8 bases from V and 3 bases from J; junction bases left unmatched: 10. Germline CDR1 MGHDK, CDR2 SYGVNS. The CDR3 runs 15 residues. The CDR3 DNA follows: TGTGCCAGCCACGGGGCGGGAGGGCCGGAAGAGACCCAGTACTTC. It specifies CASHGAGGPEETQYF.

The chain combines TRBV6-1 with TRBJ2-7; 9 bases are shared with TRBD1. V was clipped by 6 bases and J by 2 bases; unmatched bases: 2. CDR3 length: 13 residues. The germline CDR1 and CDR2 sequences are MNHNS and SASEGT. DNA of the CDR3: TGTGCCAGCAGGACAGGGGGGGCCTACGAGCAGTACTTC. This encodes CASRTGGAYEQYF.

The J gene is TRBJ1-5, the V gene TRBV27, with 8 positions matching TRBD1. The V gene's germline CDR1 is MNHEY and CDR2 SMNVEV (reference sequence). J was trimmed by 7 bases and V by 6 bases; bases with no gene match: 11. This CDR3 spans 15 amino acids. The chain's CDR3 is CASSSGRGRGQPQHF. CDR3 nucleotide sequence: TGTGCCAGCAGCTCTGGCAGGGGGCGCGGGCAGCCCCAGCATTTT.

V and J are TRBV7-2 and TRBJ2-1; D gene unclear. V lost 0 bases to trimming and J lost 10 bases, with 13 bases between them. The CDR3 has 14 amino acids. From germline, CDR1 is SGHTA and CDR2 FQGNSA. The chain's CDR3 is CASSLARSNGEQFF. For the CDR3, the DNA is TGTGCCAGCAGCTTAGCCAGGTCCAACGGGGAGCAGTTCTTC.

The gene calls are TRBV19 and TRBJ2-5; D uncertain. Between the trimmed V and J ends, which lost 1 base and 4 bases, there was a span of 13 bases. The CDR3 length is 15 residues. Germline V CDR1 and CDR2: LNHDA, SQIVND (reference sequence). The CDR3 is CASSIGGGARETQYF. CDR3 nucleotide sequence: TGTGCCAGTAGTATAGGAGGCGGAGCCCGAGAGACCCAGTACTTC.

This rearrangement joins TRBV27 to TRBJ2-7, with 12 positions matching TRBD1. The J segment lost 7 bases and the V segment lost 4 bases, leaving 5 bases of the junction unmatched. Germline CDR1 is MNHEY and CDR2 is SMNVEV (reference sequence). The CDR3 runs to 14 residues. DNA of the CDR3: TGTGCCAGCAGTTCGGGACAGGGGGCAAGTGAGCAGTACTTC. Translating gives CASSSGQGASEQYF.

The chain carries TRBV18 and TRBJ2-7; 9 nucleotides align to TRBD1. Germline assignment: CDR1 KGHSH and CDR2 LQKENI. V lost 6 bases and J lost 8; bases outside the gene matches: 11. The CDR3 consists of 14 residues. CDR3 residues: CASSPTGQGNKQYF. The CDR3 coding sequence is TGTGCCAGCTCCCCGACGGGACAGGGTAATAAGCAGTACTTC.

The genes are TRBV6-1 and TRBJ2-3; D tentatively reads TRBD1 or TRBD2 (5 bases each). The CDR3 contains 14 residues. V lost 8 bases to trimming and J lost 4 bases, with 16 bases between them. The germline V gene has CDR1 MNHNS and CDR2 SASEGT. Written as DNA, the CDR3 is TGTGCCAGCTTGGACACCAAGAGGGCAGATACGCAGTATTTT. Protein product: CASLDTKRADTQYF.